The 15 T cell receptor beta chains reported below all come from one sample, sequenced in a study of human T cells and chemical hapten exposure (dated by TCRdb to 2020 to 2022). The library was made by RACE. Sequencing used a NextSeq 500. The public reads were run again by TCRdb, first through fastp at Q25 and then through MiXCR, and only productive beta chains were kept. One record per CDR3 amino acid sequence lists the most common genes and DNA. Present in this sample are under 450,000 distinct CDR3 sequences, about 6.9% of which were seen just once. The ten top clones hold about 5.6% of the sample. The intended sense of this specimen's time point label: patch test 2, 6 weeks after DPC sensitization. The treatment or condition label, as the study defines it: therapeutic diphenylcyclopropenone sensitization with weekly scalp DPC. The sequencing used whole blood, collected in connection with sensitization to the hapten diphenylcyclopropenone (DPC). The receptors shown here come from a woman under 30 with alopecia areata. Some clones in this sample may be carry-over from other donors' samples.

The chain has TRBV6-2 or TRBV6-3 and TRBJ1-2; 7 positions agree with TRBD1. Germline lookup yields CDR1 MNHEY and CDR2 SVGEGT. The CDR3 is made up of 17 amino acids. V shed 7 bases and J 2 bases; nucleotides not matched to a gene: 16. DNA for the CDR3: TGTGCCAGCACTTCTAACGGGGACAGATCCACCAACTATGGCTACACCTTC. Its translation: CASTSNGDRSTNYGYTF.

The sample holds many counts of this clonotype. The chain has TRBV12-3 or TRBV12-4 and TRBJ1-1; D is uncertain. V gave up 5 bases and J gave up 5 bases, with 12 bases separating them. The CDR3 has 13 residues. The CDR3 region has the DNA TGTGCCAGCAGTGCCAGACGAGTAACTGAAGCTTTCTTT. Protein: CASSARRVTEAFF.

This clonotype was counted between two and nine times. The rearrangement links TRBV6-1 to TRBJ2-1; maybe TRBD2 (6 bases). The CDR3 is 16 amino acids. Trimming left V 5 bases short and J 7 bases short, with 21 bases between. In germline, CDR1 is MNHNS, CDR2 SASEGT. CDR3 bases: TGTGCCAGCAGTAGGGGACTTCACCTCAGGGTAAATGAGCAGTTCTTC. Residues: CASSRGLHLRVNEQFF.

V is TRBV6-5 and J is TRBJ2-3; D is unclear. CDR1 is MNHEY and CDR2 is SVGAGI in the germline V gene. V lost 0 bases and J lost 1, with 8 bases in between. There are 15 residues in the CDR3. CDR3 DNA sequence: TGTGCCAGCAGTTACTCCAGCGAGCGCACAGATACGCAGTATTTT. Residues: CASSYSSERTDTQYF.

The chain couples TRBV3-1 to TRBJ1-2; D not resolved. CDR3 length equals 15 residues. V gave up 1 base and J gave up 6 bases, with 15 bases separating them. The germline V gene encodes CDR1 LGHDT and CDR2 YNNKEL (reference sequence). This CDR3 is CASSQAGGRAHGYTF. Here the CDR3 DNA reads TGTGCCAGCAGCCAAGCTGGAGGGAGGGCCCATGGCTACACCTTC.

This clonotype was counted between two and nine times. This chain links TRBV5-8 with TRBJ2-3; D not certain. Germline CDR1 and CDR2: SGHTS and YDEGEE. V was trimmed by 0 bases and J by 6 bases, leaving 11 bases between them. CDR3 length: 14 residues. The CDR3 protein is CASSLGVGEDTQYF. The CDR3 coding sequence is TGTGCCAGCAGCTTGGGAGTGGGCGAGGATACGCAGTATTTT.

There are a few counts of this clonotype. The chain is built from TRBV27 and TRBJ2-3; TRBD2 aligns across 8 bases. CDR3 length: 18 residues. V was clipped by 4 bases and J by 6 bases; unmatched bases: 18. Per germline, CDR1 MNHEY and CDR2 SMNVEV (reference sequence). CDR3 coding DNA: TGTGCCAGCAGTTCCCGGGACACCCTCCCGGGGGGGTTGGATACGCAGTATTTT. Protein: CASSSRDTLPGGLDTQYF.

This clonotype was observed at least ten times. The CDR3: CASSIGQGGETQYF. In nucleotides, the CDR3 is TGTGCCAGCAGCATTGGACAGGGGGGAGAGACCCAGTACTTC. This chain uses TRBV7-9 with TRBJ2-5; 10 bases are shared with TRBD1. CDR3 length: 14 residues. J gave up 4 bases and V 5 bases, and 4 bases lay outside the gene matches. Germline V CDR1 and CDR2: SEHNR, FQNEAQ (reference sequence). Variable domain in full (rest from reference TRBV7-9 and TRBJ2-5): DTGVSQNPRHKITKRGQNVTFRCDPISEHNRLYWYRQTLGQGPEFLTYFQNEAQLEKSRLLSDRFSAERPKGSFSTLEIQRTEQGDSAMYLCASSIGQGGETQYFGPGTRLLVL.

This clonotype was counted many times. The CDR3 DNA follows: TGTGCCAGCAGTCCCGGTCTCGGCATAGATACGCAGTATTTT. It codes for CASSPGLGIDTQYF. The V gene is TRBV6-2 or TRBV6-3, the J gene TRBJ2-3, with no clear D. The V gene's germline CDR1 is MNHEY and CDR2 SVGEGT. V dropped 5 bases and J dropped 5 bases, with 14 bases sitting between them. CDR3 length: 14 residues.

This clonotype was recorded once. This could be a read error, since a much larger clone is one nucleotide away. This chain joins TRBV7-9 and TRBJ1-2, with D maybe TRBD1 (6 bases). Germline assignment: CDR1 SEHNR and CDR2 FQNEAQ (reference sequence). Trimming stripped 6 bases from V and 9 bases from J, with 17 bases between. CDR3 size: 13 residues. The CDR3, as DNA: TGTGCCAGCAGGGGCGGGGGCGTAAATCGCTACACCTTC. Translation: CASRGGGVNRYTF.

The chain carries TRBV6-1 and TRBJ1-4, with D perhaps matching TRBD1 (6 bases). V lost 1 base and J lost 8, with 17 bases in between. Germline loops: CDR1 MNHNS, CDR2 SASEGT. This CDR3 contains 16 residues. CDR3 sequence reads: CASSEVETGIDEKLFF. CDR3 nucleotides: TGTGCCAGCAGTGAAGTAGAAACAGGGATAGACGAAAAACTGTTTTTT.

This clonotype appeared a few times. The chain employs TRBV12-3 or TRBV12-4 and TRBJ2-7, with TRBD1 as a possible D gene (5 bases). This CDR3 has 14 amino acids. V dropped 5 bases and J dropped 2 bases, with 13 bases sitting between them. Here the CDR3 reads CASSVRDRTYEQYF. Written as DNA, the CDR3 is TGTGCCAGCAGTGTCAGGGATAGGACCTACGAGCAGTACTTC.

This clonotype has a count of ten or more. The chain joins TRBV18 to TRBJ2-3, with a possible D match to TRBD1 (6 bases). CDR1 is KGHSH, CDR2 LQKENI, per germline. Trimming left V 4 bases short and J 1 base short, with 12 bases between. There are 15 residues in the CDR3. CDR3 DNA: TGTGCCAGCTCACAAGGACAGTCCCGCACAGATACGCAGTATTTT. Translation gives CASSQGQSRTDTQYF.

This chain uses TRBV24-1 with TRBJ1-5; D not certain. With 3 bases removed from V and 6 bases from J, the gap between germline ends came to 11 bases. The CDR3 has 14 residues. Germline CDR1 is KGHDR and CDR2 is SFDVKD. This CDR3 reads CATSDLNSGQPQHF. The DNA for the CDR3 is TGTGCCACCAGTGATCTTAACTCAGGTCAGCCCCAGCATTTT.

This clonotype was found a few times. This chain uses TRBV6-5 with TRBJ2-4, with D perhaps TRBD2 (5 bases). The germline gives CDR1 MNHEY, CDR2 SVGAGI. Deletions cut 11 bases from V and 8 bases from J, with 13 bases between. The CDR3 consists of 11 residues. CDR3 sequence reads: CAVSTRDIQYF. The CDR3 DNA reads as TGTGCCGTCTCAACTAGGGACATTCAGTACTTC.